This T cell receptor beta chain was profiled in a study of CD4 T cells in relation to SARS-CoV-2 and coronaviruses. Across the whole study: PBMCs were cultured with antigen for roughly nine days before TCR beta sequencing. The HLA restriction of the shared crossreactive spike epitopes was mapped.

The CDR3 is 14 residues long. Trimming shortened V by 5 bases and J by 4 bases, and 12 bases separated the two germline ends. The germline gives CDR1 SGDLS, CDR2 YYNGEE. Study-wide points: Crossreactivity was assessed only for spike protein, not other viral proteins.

Regarding this clone: As yet, its antigen is unknown.

Some clones are missing from TCRdb's copy, which holds only in-frame ones; the method was immunoSEQ multiplex PCR. Of 20,000 or so clones in the sample, more than 70% were seen once. Before the COVID-19 pandemic, during about 2010-2019, CD4+ T cells were taken from unexposed donors. The cells were cultured for approximately 10 days before CD4+ T cells were isolated. Cultures held more than 1.5 million PBMCs per well with around 9.7 IU/ml IL-2. The chain couples TRBV9 to TRBJ2-2, with D possibly matching TRBD1 (6 bases). The sequence was obtained from a human donor in good health. Sequencing input: CD4+ T cells from PBMCs, cultured in vitro. CDR3 nucleotides: TGTGCCAGCAGACAGGGTTACGGCACCGGGGAGCTGTTTTTT. Protein product: CASRQGYGTGELFF.